These 17 T cell receptor beta chains originate from one sample sequenced in a study of CD8 T cells in Susac syndrome. RNA was extracted with the RNeasy kit, and a quantity of about 0.45 to 1 ug was reverse transcribed using random hexamers. TCRdb re-analysed the immunoSEQ multiplex PCR reads in MiXCR, keeping a single row per CDR3 protein. The profile shows 180,000 or so distinct CDR3 sequences, over 90% of them singletons. The sequenced material came from CD4+ T cells from PBMCs. These receptors were obtained from a human donor with multiple sclerosis.

A single count supports this clonotype. The junction departs from the called germline gene at one end, perhaps through a read error. The chain links TRBV7-7 to TRBJ2-5; D may be TRBD1 or TRBD2 (5 bases each). CDR3 length: 15 amino acids. Germline values: CDR1 SSHAT, CDR2 FNYEAQ (reference sequence). The CDR3 reads CASSQAGAQLETQYF. In DNA, the CDR3 is TGTGCTAGCAGCCAAGCCGGGGCGCAGCTAGAGACCCAGTACTTC.

V is TRBV27 and J is TRBJ2-3; D unclear. The CDR3 is 13 amino acids. Germline V gene data show CDR1 as MNHEY and CDR2 as SMNVEV (reference sequence). Between the trimmed V and J ends, which lost 2 bases and 3 bases, there was a span of 6 bases. The CDR3 DNA is TGTGCCAGCAGTTTAGTGTTTACAGATACGCAGTATTTT. Its protein product is CASSLVFTDTQYF.

V gene TRBV3-1 combines with J gene TRBJ2-7; no definite D call. The CDR3 is made up of 13 amino acids. V shed 2 bases and J shed 2 bases, with 7 bases lying between them. Germline values: CDR1 LGHDT, CDR2 YNNKEL (reference sequence). CDR3 protein: CASSQPRTYEQYF. In DNA form, the CDR3 reads TGTGCCAGCAGCCAACCCAGAACCTACGAGCAGTACTTC.

This clonotype was counted once. The chain is built from TRBV11-2 and TRBJ2-7; D perhaps matches TRBD2 (6 bases). The germline CDR1 and CDR2 sequences are SGHAT and FQNNGV. There are 16 residues in the CDR3. V was clipped by 5 bases and J by 0 bases, with 17 bases between them. DNA of the CDR3: TGTGCCAGCAGCGAAAGCGGGCGCTATAGCTCCTACGAGCAGTACTTC. Protein sequence: CASSESGRYSSYEQYF.

The chain uses TRBV30 and TRBJ2-7, with unresolved D. Germline CDR1 is GTSNPN and CDR2 is SVGIG (reference sequence). The CDR3 loop spans 12 amino acids. Trimming removed 1 base at V and 3 bases at J, with 7 bases between. Here the CDR3 reads CAWSGQVYEQYF. CDR3 nucleotide sequence: TGTGCCTGGAGTGGGCAGGTCTACGAGCAGTACTTC.

The chain has TRBV7-9 and TRBJ2-7, with D perhaps being TRBD1 or TRBD2 (5 bases each). The CDR3 has 14 residues. V gave up 2 bases and J gave up 2 bases, with 10 bases separating them. Germline V lookup: CDR1 SEHNR, CDR2 FQNEAQ (reference sequence). The CDR3 coding sequence is TGTGCCAGCAGCTTAATGGGACGGACCTACGAGCAGTACTTC. Protein product: CASSLMGRTYEQYF. The whole variable domain, remainder taken from reference TRBV7-9 and TRBJ2-7, is DTGVSQNPRHKITKRGQNVTFRCDPISEHNRLYWYRQTLGQGPEFLTYFQNEAQLEKSRLLSDRFSAERPKGSFSTLEIQRTEQGDSAMYLCASSLMGRTYEQYFGPGTRLTVT.

The gene calls are TRBV20-1 and TRBJ2-1, with D possibly matching TRBD1 (6 bases). The CDR3 length is 11 residues. Trimming stripped 5 bases from V and 9 bases from J, with 11 bases between. CDR1 and CDR2 (germline): DFQATT, SNEGSKA (reference sequence). CDR3 DNA: TGCAGTGCTCCAGGGACACCTGAGCAGTTCTTC. Translated, it gives CSAPGTPEQFF.

This clonotype was counted a single time. This rearrangement joins TRBV10-3 to TRBJ2-5; 10 nucleotides agree with TRBD1. Germline V gives CDR1 ENHRY, CDR2 SYGVKD. After removal of 5 bases from V and 5 bases from J, the junction contained 5 bases not matched to a gene. This CDR3 has 14 amino acids. The CDR3 DNA reads TGTGCCATCAGTCCCGGGACAGGGGTCGAGACCCAGTACTTC. Its protein product is CAISPGTGVETQYF.

A single count supports this clonotype. The J gene is TRBJ2-4, the V gene TRBV20-1; D is perhaps TRBD2 (5 bases). Deletions cut 2 bases from V and 9 bases from J, with 20 bases between. Germline values: CDR1 DFQATT, CDR2 SNEGSKA (reference sequence). CDR3 length equals 15 residues. The CDR3 region is CSARPILVEVGIQYF. The CDR3 bases are TGCAGTGCTAGACCCATTTTGGTGGAGGTTGGCATTCAGTACTTC.

The gene calls are TRBV7-9 and TRBJ2-5; D perhaps matches TRBD1 (6 bases). CDR3 length: 15 residues. The V end lost 3 bases, the J end lost 5 bases, and 16 bases lay between the germline ends. The V gene's germline CDR1 is SEHNR and CDR2 FQNEAQ (reference sequence). The CDR3 DNA reads as TGTGCCAGCAGCTTCGGGACACCACCGGCGGAGACCCAGTACTTC. As protein: CASSFGTPPAETQYF.

The chain uses TRBV29-1 and TRBJ2-3; D may correspond to TRBD1 or TRBD2 (6 bases each). CDR1 is SQVTM, CDR2 ANQGSEA, per germline. The CDR3 runs to 11 residues. Trimming pared 4 bases from V and 7 bases from J, leaving 9 bases between. In nucleotides, the CDR3 is TGCAGCGTTGCGGGGGCCCATACGCAGTATTTT. Its protein is CSVAGAHTQYF.

V is TRBV19 and J is TRBJ2-1; a possible D gene is TRBD2 (5 bases). Germline-derived CDR1 and CDR2 are LNHDA and SQIVND (reference sequence). V dropped 3 bases and J dropped 0 bases, with 15 bases sitting between them. The CDR3 is made up of 17 amino acids. CDR3 coding DNA: TGTGCCAGTAGTATTAGGACTTCCGTTAGCTCCTACAATGAGCAGTTCTTC. Its translation: CASSIRTSVSSYNEQFF.

This clonotype was counted a single time. This rearrangement joins TRBV2 to TRBJ1-2; weak D call: TRBD1 (5 bases). V was trimmed by 2 bases and J by 3 bases, leaving 10 bases between them. Germline assignment: CDR1 SNHLY and CDR2 FYNNEI. CDR3 length: 14 residues. CDR3 loop: CASSETRQHYGYTF. The CDR3 DNA is TGTGCCAGCAGTGAAACCCGACAGCACTATGGCTACACCTTC.

Here the CDR3 DNA reads TGTGCCACCAGTGACCCTGGACAGGGGAACTACGAGCAGTACTTC. As protein: CATSDPGQGNYEQYF. V gene TRBV24-1 combines with J gene TRBJ2-7; 9 bases align to TRBD1. Per germline, CDR1 KGHDR and CDR2 SFDVKD. The CDR3 length is 15 residues. After removal of 4 bases from V and 3 bases from J, the junction contained 6 bases not matched to a gene.

This chain joins TRBV19 and TRBJ2-7, with 9 bases identical to TRBD1. The V gene end was trimmed by 4 bases and the J gene end by 2 bases; junction bases not matched to a gene: 6. CDR1 LNHDA and CDR2 SQIVND come from the germline V gene (reference sequence). This CDR3 comprises 15 residues. The CDR3 nucleotides are TGTGCCAGTAGTACCGGACAGGGGTCCACCTACGAGCAGTACTTC. Its translation: CASSTGQGSTYEQYF. Drawing the rest from reference TRBV19 and TRBJ2-7, the complete variable domain is DGGITQSPKYLFRKEGQNVTLSCEQNLNHDAMYWYRQDPGQGLRLIYYSQIVNDFQKGDIAEGYSVSREKKESFPLTVTSAQKNPTAFYLCASSTGQGSTYEQYFGPGTRLTVT.

The chain employs TRBV5-4 and TRBJ2-4; 9 nucleotides match TRBD1. The ends lost 2 bases at V and 5 bases at J; junction bases unmatched: 2. Germline lookup yields CDR1 SGHNT and CDR2 YYREEE (reference sequence). The CDR3 is made up of 14 amino acids. CDR3 coding DNA: TGTGCCAGCAGCTTACAGGGGGCGGAAAACATTCAGTACTTC. Amino acids: CASSLQGAENIQYF.

This chain links TRBV7-6 with TRBJ1-5; D is unresolved. Per the germline V gene, CDR1 is SGHVS and CDR2 is FNYEAQ. V lost 5 bases, J lost 4 bases, and 6 bases lay in between. This CDR3 is 12 amino acids long. CDR3 sequence reads: CASSPRNQPQHF. CDR3 DNA sequence: TGTGCCAGCAGCCCACGGAATCAGCCCCAGCATTTT.